This T cell receptor (beta chain) came from a study of shared clonotypes between healthy human individuals. Sequencing was performed with immunoSEQ multiplex PCR; in TCRdb, only in-frame clones are kept and a portion is missing. The data hold about 2.2 million clones, with 90% to 95% observed a single time. CD45RO negativity and positive selection for CCR7 defined naive CD8 cells, a population that excluded terminally differentiated effector memory CD45RA+ cells. Free of recent acute infections or vaccinations, the donors were healthy HIV-negative adults. V lost 6 bases and J 5 bases, leaving 13 bases between the germline ends. Germline V CDR1 and CDR2: WNHNN, SYGVQD (reference sequence). CDR3 size: 14 residues.

This TCR derives from a man younger than 35 in good health. Some clones in this sample may be carry-over from other donors' samples. The sequenced sample consisted of naive CD8+ T cells from PBMCs. The V gene is TRBV10-1, the J gene TRBJ2-2; D is perhaps TRBD2 (6 bases). Here the CDR3 DNA reads TGCGCCAGCAGCCTGACTAGGCCGACCGGGGAGCTGTTTTTT. Protein: CASSLTRPTGELFF.